Below are 30 T cell receptor beta chains sequenced from a single sample in a study of blood T cell repertoires in COVID-19. Assay used: immunoSEQ multiplex PCR; TCRdb lists only in-frame clones, some missing. The sample carries about 240,000 clones, approximately 86% recorded once. Sequencing was carried out using peripheral blood. The receptors were gathered from a human donor in a cohort sampled during active COVID-19.

This chain connects TRBV14 to TRBJ2-3, with D possibly matching TRBD2 (5 bases). Deletions cut 4 bases from V and 6 bases from J, with 8 bases between. The length of the CDR3 is 12 residues. Germline CDR1 SGHDN, CDR2 FVKESK. CDR3 in amino acids: CASSLSSDTQYF. The CDR3 DNA reads as TGTGCCAGCAGCCTCTCTAGCGATACGCAGTATTTT. Drawing the rest from reference TRBV14 and TRBJ2-3, the complete variable domain is EAGVTQFPSHSVIEKGQTVTLRCDPISGHDNLYWYRRVMGKEIKFLLHFVKESKQDESGMPNNRFLAERTGGTYSTLKVQPAELEDSGVYFCASSLSSDTQYFGPGTRLTVL.

This clone came up many times. This chain joins TRBV28 and TRBJ2-7; 7 bases align to TRBD2. The germline V gene encodes CDR1 MDHEN and CDR2 SYDVKM. J was trimmed by 0 bases and V by 11 bases; bases with no gene match: 10. There are 14 residues in the CDR3. CDR3 in DNA: TGTGCCTCGCGGTGGGGCGGGAGCTCCTACGAGCAGTACTTC. Amino acids: CASRWGGSSYEQYF.

The chain employs TRBV19 and TRBJ1-2; TRBD1 matches 8 bases. This CDR3 has 14 amino acids. Germline assignment: CDR1 LNHDA and CDR2 SQIVND (reference sequence). Trimming took 5 bases from V and 5 from J; bases not matched to a gene: 7. The CDR3 region has the DNA TGTGCCAGTAGTCCCCAGACAGGGGAGTATGGCTACACCTTC. Its translation: CASSPQTGEYGYTF. Full variable domain (missing parts from reference TRBV19 and TRBJ1-2): DGGITQSPKYLFRKEGQNVTLSCEQNLNHDAMYWYRQDPGQGLRLIYYSQIVNDFQKGDIAEGYSVSREKKESFPLTVTSAQKNPTAFYLCASSPQTGEYGYTFGSGTRLTVV.

The chain combines TRBV28 with TRBJ2-7; D may be TRBD1 (5 bases). The CDR3 is made up of 13 amino acids. The V end was cut by 0 bases, the J end by 7 bases, with 10 bases between. Germline V gene sequence: CDR1 MDHEN, CDR2 SYDVKM. CDR3 in amino acids: CASSLWTVQEQYF. In nucleotides, the CDR3 is TGTGCCAGCAGTTTATGGACAGTCCAGGAGCAGTACTTC.

The rearrangement joins TRBV9 to TRBJ1-6; 7 positions match TRBD1. CDR1 is SGDLS and CDR2 is YYNGEE in the germline V gene. CDR3 length: 14 amino acids. V lost 4 bases to trimming and J lost 8 bases; unmatched junction nucleotides: 6. DNA of the CDR3: TGTGCCAGCAGCTCTAGACAGGGCTATTCACCCCTCCACTTT. This sequence encodes CASSSRQGYSPLHF.

This CDR3 reads CASSVDRAYNSPLHF. Written as DNA, the CDR3 is TGTGCCAGCAGTGTGGACAGGGCTTATAATTCACCCCTCCACTTT. This sequence joins TRBV6-4 and TRBJ1-6, with 8 bases fitting TRBD1. Germline V gives CDR1 MRHNA, CDR2 SNTAGT. The CDR3 has 15 residues. Unmatched junction bases numbered 3, after V lost 4 bases and J lost 4 bases.

The chain joins TRBV19 to TRBJ2-3, with a weak D call TRBD2 (6 bases). The V and J ends lost 5 bases and 2 bases respectively, with 14 bases between them. CDR1 and CDR2 from the germline V gene are LNHDA and SQIVND (reference sequence). This CDR3 region has 15 residues. The DNA of the CDR3 is TGTGCCAGTAGTTGGGGGACTCGTTTCACAGATACGCAGTATTTT. It translates to CASSWGTRFTDTQYF.

The chain recombines TRBV13 with TRBJ1-4; D perhaps matches TRBD1 (5 bases). Germline V gene data show CDR1 as PRHDT and CDR2 as FYEKMQ (reference sequence). Trimming removed 2 bases at V and 10 bases at J, with 8 bases between. The CDR3 has 12 amino acids. The DNA for the CDR3 is TGTGCCAGCAGCTTACAGGGTGGAAAACTGTTTTTT. Its translation: CASSLQGGKLFF.

The chain carries TRBV6-6 and TRBJ1-5, with D possibly being TRBD1 (5 bases). In germline, CDR1 is MNHNY, CDR2 SVGAGI (reference sequence). The germline V and J ends were trimmed by 11 bases and 1 base, with 18 bases remaining between them. The CDR3 length is 15 residues. CDR3 bases: TGTGCCGTAACTGACCAGGGCCTCAGCAATCAGCCCCAGCATTTT. Its translation is CAVTDQGLSNQPQHF.

CDR3 coding DNA: TGTGCCAGCAGTTTATCAGCGCGAGTTTCCTACAATGAGCAGTTCTTC. Translated: CASSLSARVSYNEQFF. The V and J genes are TRBV28 and TRBJ2-1, with D unclear. The CDR3 contains 16 residues. The germline V and J ends were trimmed by 1 base and 1 base, with 11 bases remaining between them. Germline CDR1 MDHEN, CDR2 SYDVKM.

The chain combines TRBV9 with TRBJ2-7; 9 bases match TRBD2. The junction had 5 bases not matched to a gene; V was cut back by 2 bases and J by 2 bases. The CDR3 is 15 amino acids. Germline CDR1 SGDLS, CDR2 YYNGEE. CDR3 DNA: TGTGCCAGCAGCGTGTTAGCGGGGGAGACCTACGAGCAGTACTTC. This codes for CASSVLAGETYEQYF.

The V and J genes are TRBV7-9 and TRBJ2-7; D not resolved. Trimming took 5 bases from V and 3 from J, leaving 8 bases between them. The CDR3 has 12 amino acids. Germline loops: CDR1 SEHNR, CDR2 FQNEAQ (reference sequence). CDR3 nucleotides: TGTGCCAGCAGCCCAGGCCGCTACGAGCAGTACTTC. This sequence encodes CASSPGRYEQYF.

The CDR3: CAISLIRGPSYEQYF. For the CDR3, the DNA is TGTGCCATCAGTTTGATCAGGGGCCCCTCCTACGAGCAGTACTTC. J is TRBJ2-7 and V is TRBV10-3; D is perhaps TRBD1 (6 bases). Trimming shortened V by 5 bases and J by 0 bases, and 14 bases separated the two germline ends. CDR1 is ENHRY, CDR2 SYGVKD, per germline. The CDR3 is 15 amino acids.

The chain has TRBV6-5 and TRBJ2-7; TRBD2 matches at 7 bases. The CDR3 has 12 residues. V lost 5 bases and J lost 4; bases outside the gene matches: 2. In germline, CDR1 is MNHEY, CDR2 SVGAGI. CDR3 bases: TGTGCCAGCAGTCCTAGCGGTTACGAGCAGTACTTC. Translation gives CASSPSGYEQYF.

This chain uses TRBV9 with TRBJ2-5; TRBD2 matches 9 bases. Germline V gives CDR1 SGDLS, CDR2 YYNGEE. There are 15 residues in the CDR3. J lost 4 bases, V lost 6 bases, and 10 bases had no gene match. The CDR3 reads CASTRAGGLSETQYF. The DNA for the CDR3 is TGTGCCAGCACCAGGGCGGGGGGGCTTTCAGAGACCCAGTACTTC.

The chain combines TRBV9 with TRBJ2-3, with TRBD2 identical over 9 bases. The CDR3 has 16 residues. The J segment lost 4 bases and the V segment lost 0 bases, leaving 6 bases of the junction unmatched. Looked up from germline, CDR1 is SGDLS and CDR2 is YYNGEE. The CDR3 DNA sequence: TGTGCCAGCAGCGTAGGGTCTAGCGGGGTTGCAGATACGCAGTATTTT. The encoded protein is CASSVGSSGVADTQYF.

This clone has a single count. J is TRBJ1-4 and V is TRBV6-6, with a weak D call TRBD1 (5 bases). The CDR3 is 15 residues long. Trimming removed 2 bases at V and 8 bases at J, with 15 bases between. The germline V gene encodes CDR1 MNHNY and CDR2 SVGAGI (reference sequence). This CDR3 is CASSYIQGKGEKLFF. In DNA, the CDR3 is TGTGCCAGCAGTTACATCCAAGGGAAGGGGGAAAAACTGTTTTTT.

This sequence joins TRBV15 and TRBJ2-7, with TRBD1 matching over 7 bases. The trim removed 1 base at V and 2 bases at J, leaving 2 bases unmatched. The CDR3 is 14 amino acids. Germline lookup yields CDR1 LNHNV and CDR2 YYDKDF (reference sequence). For the CDR3, the DNA is TGTGCCACCAGCAGAGGGGACAGTCCCTACGAGCAGTACTTC. The encoded protein is CATSRGDSPYEQYF.

V gene TRBV6-5 combines with J gene TRBJ1-2, with D tentatively TRBD1 (5 bases). V lost 9 bases and J 3 bases, leaving 14 bases between the germline ends. CDR1 is MNHEY, CDR2 SVGAGI, per germline. This CDR3 is 13 amino acids long. As DNA, the CDR3 is TGTGCCAGTACGGGCGGGGGGGACTATGGCTACACCTTC. It specifies CASTGGGDYGYTF.

The V call is TRBV5-1, the J call TRBJ1-1; a possible D gene is TRBD1 (6 bases). Per the germline V gene, CDR1 is SGHRS and CDR2 is YFSETQ. Trimming pared 2 bases from V and 1 base from J, leaving 9 bases between. The CDR3 length is 14 residues. CDR3 in amino acids: CASSFRQENTEAFF. CDR3 coding DNA: TGCGCCAGCAGCTTTCGACAGGAGAACACTGAAGCTTTCTTT.

The chain employs TRBV15 and TRBJ2-3; TRBD2 matches at 7 bases. V was pared by 8 bases and J by 0 bases, with 5 bases of the junction left unmatched. From germline, CDR1 is LNHNV and CDR2 YYDKDF (reference sequence). This CDR3 has 14 residues. CDR3 DNA: TGTGCCACCTCGGGGGGAGCTAGCACAGATACGCAGTATTTT. Protein product: CATSGGASTDTQYF.

The genes are TRBV14 and TRBJ1-1; TRBD1 matches 10 bases. Germline assignment: CDR1 SGHDN and CDR2 FVKESK. CDR3 length: 20 amino acids. Losses at the gene ends were 2 bases for V and 5 bases for J; bases not matched to a gene: 20. The CDR3 sequence is CASSQTTGGRFMLGGTEAFF. CDR3 nucleotides: TGTGCCAGCAGCCAAACGACAGGGGGCCGATTTATGCTGGGTGGGACTGAAGCTTTCTTT.

The chain is built from TRBV15 and TRBJ1-3; TRBD1 is a possible D gene (5 bases). The CDR3 runs to 16 residues. V lost 0 bases to trimming and J lost 0 bases, with 9 bases between them. The germline CDR1 and CDR2 sequences are LNHNV and YYDKDF (reference sequence). The CDR3 reads CATSRDVGDSGNTIYF. The CDR3 DNA is TGTGCCACCAGCAGAGATGTAGGGGACTCTGGAAACACCATATATTTT.

The chain recombines TRBV25-1 with TRBJ1-1, with 7 bases identical to TRBD1. The CDR3 consists of 12 residues. V gave up 8 bases and J gave up 8 bases; unmatched junction bases: 8. Germline CDR1 and CDR2: MGHDK and SYGVNS. DNA of the CDR3: TGTGCCAGCGGAGGACAGGCCCAGGAAGCTTTCTTT. It translates to CASGGQAQEAFF.

This clone was seen a handful of times. The V call is TRBV10-3, the J call TRBJ2-2; 10 nucleotides match TRBD2. V lost 11 bases and J lost 6; bases outside the gene matches: 9. CDR3 size: 14 residues. CDR1 and CDR2 from the germline V gene are ENHRY and SYGVKD. CDR3 bases: TGTGCCTCCGGTCCTAGCGGGAGTTCCGGGGAGCTGTTTTTT. Encoded protein: CASGPSGSSGELFF.

The chain employs TRBV11-1 and TRBJ1-1; no firm D call. CDR3 length equals 14 residues. Trimming cost V 5 bases and J 2 bases, with 12 bases left between them. In germline, CDR1 is SGHAT, CDR2 FQDESV (reference sequence). The CDR3 protein is CASSPRLPNTEAFF. The CDR3 bases are TGTGCCAGCAGCCCCCGGTTACCAAACACTGAAGCTTTCTTT.

This chain joins TRBV9 and TRBJ2-2; the match to TRBD2 covers 8 bases. This CDR3 has 14 amino acids. CDR1 and CDR2 from the germline V gene are SGDLS and YYNGEE. V was clipped by 0 bases and J by 7 bases; unmatched bases: 2. CDR3 amino acids: CASSVAGGIGELFF. The CDR3 nucleotides read TGTGCCAGCAGCGTAGCGGGGGGGATCGGGGAGCTGTTTTTT.

The chain couples TRBV6-5 to TRBJ1-5; D call uncertain. This CDR3 comprises 13 residues. CDR1 and CDR2 from the germline V gene are MNHEY and SVGAGI. V lost 5 bases, J lost 7 bases, and 12 bases lay in between. CDR3 coding DNA: TGTGCCAGCAGTCAGAATTCGGGGCAGCCCCAGCATTTT. It is translated as CASSQNSGQPQHF.

This chain joins TRBV4-1 and TRBJ2-1, with 10 positions matching TRBD2. Germline assignment: CDR1 MGHRA and CDR2 YSYEKL. The CDR3 runs 16 residues. After removal of 0 bases from V and 6 bases from J, the junction contained 5 bases not matched to a gene. In nucleotides, the CDR3 is TGCGCCAGCAGCCAAGATACCAGCGGGGGGGCCAATGAGCAGTTCTTC. Translating it yields CASSQDTSGGANEQFF.

CDR3 nucleotides: TGTGCCAGCAGTAATCCAGGGAGGACGAGTTACAATGAGCAGTTCTTC. Its translation: CASSNPGRTSYNEQFF. The J gene is TRBJ2-1, the V gene TRBV28; TRBD2 is a possible D gene (6 bases). Trimming removed 5 bases from V and 4 bases from J, with 18 bases in between. Germline V CDR1 and CDR2: MDHEN, SYDVKM. The CDR3 has 16 amino acids. Full variable domain (missing parts from reference TRBV28 and TRBJ2-1): DVKVTQSSRYLVKRTGEKVFLECVQDMDHENMFWYRQDPGLGLRLIYFSYDVKMKEKGDIPEGYSVSREKKERFSLILESASTNQTSMYLCASSNPGRTSYNEQFFGPGTRLTVL.